This T cell receptor (beta chain) was sequenced in a study of blood T cell repertoires in COVID-19. Trimming removed 3 bases at V and 5 bases at J, with 14 bases between. The CDR3 runs 13 residues. The V gene's germline CDR1 is DFQATT and CDR2 SNEGSKA (reference sequence). TCRdb's table, derived via immunoSEQ multiplex PCR, lists solely in-frame clones and lacks some. The sample consists of about 190,000 clones, 85% to 90% of them appearing once. The chain combines TRBV20-1 with TRBJ2-7; TRBD1 might be the D (5 bases). The TCR was taken from a human donor in a cohort sampled during active COVID-19. The sequenced material came from peripheral blood. Written as DNA, the CDR3 is TGCAGTGCTAGTACAGAAACAGGTGACGAGCAGTACTTC. It specifies CSASTETGDEQYF.